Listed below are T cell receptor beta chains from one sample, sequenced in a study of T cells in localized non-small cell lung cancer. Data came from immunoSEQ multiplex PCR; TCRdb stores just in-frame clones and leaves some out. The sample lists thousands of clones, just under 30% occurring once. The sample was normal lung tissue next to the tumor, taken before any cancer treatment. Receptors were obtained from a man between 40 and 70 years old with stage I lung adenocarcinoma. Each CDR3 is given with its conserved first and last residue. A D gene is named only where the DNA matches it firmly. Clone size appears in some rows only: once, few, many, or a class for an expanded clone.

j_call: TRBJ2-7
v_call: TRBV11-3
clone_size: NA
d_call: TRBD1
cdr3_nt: TGTGCCAGCAGCTTAGGGCAGGGGGTCTGGGAGCAGTACTTC
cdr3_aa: CASSLGQGVWEQYF

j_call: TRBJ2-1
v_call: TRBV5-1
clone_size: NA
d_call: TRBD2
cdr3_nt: TGCGCCAGCAGCTCGGGAGCTAGCGGGGCCTACAATGAGCAGTTCTTC
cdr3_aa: CASSSGASGAYNEQFF

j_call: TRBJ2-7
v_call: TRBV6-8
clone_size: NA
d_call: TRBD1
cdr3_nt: TGTGCCAGCAGTGCCCAGGGGGCGCGGGCCGAGCAGTACTTC
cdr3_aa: CASSAQGARAEQYF

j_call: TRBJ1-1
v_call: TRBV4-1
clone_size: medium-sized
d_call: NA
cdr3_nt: TGCGCCAGCAGCCAAGAACGTGGATTCAACACTGAAGCTTTCTTT
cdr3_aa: CASSQERGFNTEAFF

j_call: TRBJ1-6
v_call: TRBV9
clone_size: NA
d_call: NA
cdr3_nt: TGTGCCAGCAGCGTAGACCCAGGGGTGGGGAGGGATAATTCACCCCTCCACTTT
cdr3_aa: CASSVDPGVGRDNSPLHF

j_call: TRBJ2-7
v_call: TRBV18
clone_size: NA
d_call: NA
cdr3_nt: TGTGCCAGCTCACCCTCGGGCGGGACGAACGAGCAGTACTTC
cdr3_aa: CASSPSGGTNEQYF

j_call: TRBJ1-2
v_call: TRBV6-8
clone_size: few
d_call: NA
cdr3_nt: TGTGCCAGCAGCGTAACCGAGCAGGGCGGCTATGGCTACACCTTC
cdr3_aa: CASSVTEQGGYGYTF

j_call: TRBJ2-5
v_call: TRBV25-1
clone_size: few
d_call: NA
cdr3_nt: TGTGCCAGCAGTGGTTGGGCCGAACAAGAGACCCAGTACTTC
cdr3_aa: CASSGWAEQETQYF

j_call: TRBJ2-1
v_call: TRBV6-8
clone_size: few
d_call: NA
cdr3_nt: TGTGCCAGCAGTGACGTGGGCCGTGAGCAGTTCTTC
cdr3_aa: CASSDVGREQFF

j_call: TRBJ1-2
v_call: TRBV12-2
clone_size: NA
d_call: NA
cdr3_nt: TGTGCCCCAATGGCAGGGACCACTACAAACTATGGCTACACCTTC
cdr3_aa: CAPMAGTTTNYGYTF

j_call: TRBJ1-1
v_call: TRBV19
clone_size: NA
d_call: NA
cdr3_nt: TGTGCCAGTAGGGACCACGCGCGGGGGATGAACACTGAAGCTTTCTTT
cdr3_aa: CASRDHARGMNTEAFF

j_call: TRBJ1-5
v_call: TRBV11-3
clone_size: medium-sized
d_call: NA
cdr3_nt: TGTGCCAGCAGCTTGTGGGGTTATAGCAATCAGCCCCAGCATTTT
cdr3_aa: CASSLWGYSNQPQHF

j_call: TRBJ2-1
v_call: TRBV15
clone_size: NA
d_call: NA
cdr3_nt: TGTGCCACCAGCAGAGATTTTTGGGGGAGCAATGAGCAGTTCTTC
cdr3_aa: CATSRDFWGSNEQFF

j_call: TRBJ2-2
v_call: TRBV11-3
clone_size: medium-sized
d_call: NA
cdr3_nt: TGTGCCAGCAGCTTAGGTTACGCGAACACCGGGGAGCTGTTTTTT
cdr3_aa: CASSLGYANTGELFF

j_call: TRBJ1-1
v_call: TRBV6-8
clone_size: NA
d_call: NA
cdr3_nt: TGTGCCAGCAGTTACTCGCGAGAGCTCACTGAAGCTTTCTTT
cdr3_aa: CASSYSRELTEAFF

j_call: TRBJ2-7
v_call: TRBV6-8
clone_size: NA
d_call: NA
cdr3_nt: TGTGCCAGCAGTGACTACGAGCGAACGAGGGGCGACGAGCAGTACTTC
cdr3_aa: CASSDYERTRGDEQYF